This T cell receptor beta chain was obtained from a study of blood T cell repertoires in COVID-19. Original data processing: Amplified reference gene primers provided the basis for estimating nucleated cell counts. The repertoire was sequenced with immunoSEQ multiplex PCR; TCRdb's copy has only in-frame clones and lacks some. V, J and clone size derive from that table, while D and trimming were established from the DNA sequence. Of about 190,000 clones in the sample, 78% were seen once. This CDR3 comprises 17 residues. V was clipped by 7 bases and J by 0 bases, with 18 bases between them. The germline V gene encodes CDR1 SGHVT and CDR2 SQSDAQ.

The sequence was obtained from a woman aged 80 or over with active or convalescent COVID-19. Sequencing was done on a sample of peripheral blood. The chain couples TRBV7-4 to TRBJ1-4; D remains ambiguous. CDR3 sequence reads: CASTHQNRKATNEKLFF. CDR3 in DNA: TGTGCCAGCACCCATCAGAACAGAAAGGCAACTAATGAAAAACTGTTTTTT.